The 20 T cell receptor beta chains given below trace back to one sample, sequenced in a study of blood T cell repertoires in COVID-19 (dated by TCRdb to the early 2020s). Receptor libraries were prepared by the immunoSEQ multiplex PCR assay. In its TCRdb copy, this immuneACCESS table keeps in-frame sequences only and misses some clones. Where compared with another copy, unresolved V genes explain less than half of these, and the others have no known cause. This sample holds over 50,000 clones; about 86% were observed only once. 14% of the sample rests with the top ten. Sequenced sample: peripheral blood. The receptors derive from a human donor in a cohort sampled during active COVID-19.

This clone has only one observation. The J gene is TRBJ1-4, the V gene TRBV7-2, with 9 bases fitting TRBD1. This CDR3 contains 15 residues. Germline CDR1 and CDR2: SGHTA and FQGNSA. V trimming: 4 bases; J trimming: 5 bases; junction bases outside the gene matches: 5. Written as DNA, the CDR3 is TGTGCCAGCAGCTCCTGGACAGGGGCCAATGAAAAACTGTTTTTT. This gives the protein CASSSWTGANEKLFF. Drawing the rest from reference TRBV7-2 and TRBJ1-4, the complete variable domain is GAGVSQSPSNKVTEKGKDVELRCDPISGHTALYWYRQSLGQGLEFLIYFQGNSAPDKSGLPSDRFSAERTGGSVSTLTIQRTQQEDSAVYLCASSSWTGANEKLFFGSGTQLSVL.

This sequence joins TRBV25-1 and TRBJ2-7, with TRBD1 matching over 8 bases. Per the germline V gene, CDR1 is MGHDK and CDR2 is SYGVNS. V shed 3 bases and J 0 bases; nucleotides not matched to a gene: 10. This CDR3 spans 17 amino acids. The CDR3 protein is CASSDPGTGESSYEQYF. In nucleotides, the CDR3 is TGTGCCAGCAGTGACCCAGGGACAGGTGAGAGCTCCTACGAGCAGTACTTC.

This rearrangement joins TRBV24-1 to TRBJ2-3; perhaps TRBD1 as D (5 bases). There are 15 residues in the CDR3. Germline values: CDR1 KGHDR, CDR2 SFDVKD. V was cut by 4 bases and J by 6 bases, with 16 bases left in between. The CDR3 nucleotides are TGTGCCACCAGTGAGATCGGACCCGCAGGGGATACGCAGTATTTT. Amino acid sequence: CATSEIGPAGDTQYF.

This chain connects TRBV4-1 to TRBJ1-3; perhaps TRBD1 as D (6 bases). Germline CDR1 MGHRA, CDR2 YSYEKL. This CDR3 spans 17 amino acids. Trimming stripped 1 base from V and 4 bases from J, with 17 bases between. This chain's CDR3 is CASSQGPRQALGNTIYF. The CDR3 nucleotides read TGCGCCAGCAGCCAAGGCCCTAGACAGGCCCTCGGAAACACCATATATTTT.

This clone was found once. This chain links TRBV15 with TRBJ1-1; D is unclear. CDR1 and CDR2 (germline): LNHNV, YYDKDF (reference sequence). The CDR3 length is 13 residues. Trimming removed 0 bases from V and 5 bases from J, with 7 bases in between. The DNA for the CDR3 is TGTGCCACCAGCAGAGATGGCGGGACTGAAGCTTTCTTT. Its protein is CATSRDGGTEAFF.

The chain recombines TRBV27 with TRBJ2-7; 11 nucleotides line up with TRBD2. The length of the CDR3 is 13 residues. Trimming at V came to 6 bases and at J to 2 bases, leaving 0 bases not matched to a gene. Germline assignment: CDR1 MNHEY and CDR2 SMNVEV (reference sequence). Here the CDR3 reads CASRLAGAYEQYF. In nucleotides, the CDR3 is TGTGCCAGCAGACTAGCGGGAGCCTACGAGCAGTACTTC.

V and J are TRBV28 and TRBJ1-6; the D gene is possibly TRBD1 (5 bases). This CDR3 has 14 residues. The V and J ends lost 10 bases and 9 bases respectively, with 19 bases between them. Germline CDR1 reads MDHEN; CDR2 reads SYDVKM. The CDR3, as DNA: TGTGCCACCACACGGACCGCCGGGGGTTCACCCCTCCACTTT. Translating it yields CATTRTAGGSPLHF.

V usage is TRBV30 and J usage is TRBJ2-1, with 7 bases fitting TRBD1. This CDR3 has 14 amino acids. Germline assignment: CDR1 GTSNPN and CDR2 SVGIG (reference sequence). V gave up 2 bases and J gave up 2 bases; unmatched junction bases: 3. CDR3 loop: CAWSTGVPYNEQFF. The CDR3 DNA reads TGTGCCTGGAGTACAGGGGTTCCCTACAATGAGCAGTTCTTC.

The CDR3 is CASSFGDRGYEQYF. Here the CDR3 DNA reads TGTGCCAGCAGCTTCGGGGACAGGGGCTACGAGCAGTACTTC. V and J are TRBV7-9 and TRBJ2-7; 10 bases align to TRBD1. Germline CDR1 is SEHNR and CDR2 is FQNEAQ (reference sequence). V gave up 3 bases and J gave up 3 bases; unmatched junction bases: 2. CDR3 length: 14 residues. Drawing the rest from reference TRBV7-9 and TRBJ2-7, the complete variable domain is DTGVSQNPRHKITKRGQNVTFRCDPISEHNRLYWYRQTLGQGPEFLTYFQNEAQLEKSRLLSDRFSAERPKGSFSTLEIQRTEQGDSAMYLCASSFGDRGYEQYFGPGTRLTVT.

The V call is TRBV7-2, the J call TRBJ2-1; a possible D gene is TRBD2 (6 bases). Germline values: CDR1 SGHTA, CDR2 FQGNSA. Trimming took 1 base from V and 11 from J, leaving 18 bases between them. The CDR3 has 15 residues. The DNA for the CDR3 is TGTGCCAGCAGCTTAGGCGGGACGGTTGGAACGAAGCAGTTCTTC. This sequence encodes CASSLGGTVGTKQFF.

The CDR3 region has the DNA TGTGCCAGCAGGCTCGACTCCACCGGGGAGCTGTTTTTT. It is translated as CASRLDSTGELFF. This sequence joins TRBV6-6 and TRBJ2-2; no clear D gene. CDR1 and CDR2 (germline): MNHNY, SVGAGI (reference sequence). The V and J ends lost 6 bases and 4 bases respectively, with 9 bases between them. There are 13 residues in the CDR3.

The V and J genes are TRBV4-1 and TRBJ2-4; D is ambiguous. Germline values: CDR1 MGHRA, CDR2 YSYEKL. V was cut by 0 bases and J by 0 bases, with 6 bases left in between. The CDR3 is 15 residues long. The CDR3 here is CASSQDRLAKNIQYF. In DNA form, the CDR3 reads TGCGCCAGCAGCCAAGATCGACTAGCCAAAAACATTCAGTACTTC.

As DNA, the CDR3 is TGTGCCAGCAGCCTACGGTGGAACACTGAAGCTTTCTTT. Its protein is CASSLRWNTEAFF. The chain combines TRBV6-5 with TRBJ1-1; D call uncertain. V lost 6 bases and J lost 1, with 9 bases in between. Germline CDR1 reads MNHEY; CDR2 reads SVGAGI. The CDR3 is 13 amino acids.

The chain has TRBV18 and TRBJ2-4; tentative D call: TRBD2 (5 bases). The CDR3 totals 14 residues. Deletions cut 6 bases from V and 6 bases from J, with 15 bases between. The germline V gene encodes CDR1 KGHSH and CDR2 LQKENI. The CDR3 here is CASSPTKNGNIQYF. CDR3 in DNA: TGTGCCAGCTCGCCGACTAAGAATGGAAACATTCAGTACTTC.

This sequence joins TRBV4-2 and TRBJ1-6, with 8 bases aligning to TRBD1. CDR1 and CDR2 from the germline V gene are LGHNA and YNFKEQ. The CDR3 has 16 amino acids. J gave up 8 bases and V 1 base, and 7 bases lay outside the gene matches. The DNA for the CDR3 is TGTGCCAGCAGCCAAGTCGGCGGGACAGGCGATTCACCCCTCCACTTT. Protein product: CASSQVGGTGDSPLHF.

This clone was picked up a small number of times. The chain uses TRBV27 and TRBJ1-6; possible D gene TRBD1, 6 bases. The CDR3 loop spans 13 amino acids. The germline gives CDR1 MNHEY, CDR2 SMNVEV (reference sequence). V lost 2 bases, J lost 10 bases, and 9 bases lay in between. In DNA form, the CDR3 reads TGTGCCAGCAGTTTAAAGAGGGGGTCACCCCTCCACTTT. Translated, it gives CASSLKRGSPLHF.

The CDR3 protein is CASRGQGNSGANVLTF. As DNA, the CDR3 is TGTGCCAGCAGAGGACAGGGAAACTCTGGGGCCAACGTCCTGACTTTC. The chain combines TRBV7-9 with TRBJ2-6; TRBD1 matches 8 bases. Per germline, CDR1 SEHNR and CDR2 FQNEAQ (reference sequence). This CDR3 is 16 amino acids long. With 6 bases clipped from V and 0 bases from J, the junction kept 4 bases outside the gene matches.

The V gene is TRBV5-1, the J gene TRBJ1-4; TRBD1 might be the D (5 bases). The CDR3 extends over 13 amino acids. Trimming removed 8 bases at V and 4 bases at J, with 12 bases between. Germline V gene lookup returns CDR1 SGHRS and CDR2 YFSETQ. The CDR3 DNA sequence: TGCGCCAGTCGGGGGACGAGTAATGAAAAACTGTTTTTT. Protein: CASRGTSNEKLFF. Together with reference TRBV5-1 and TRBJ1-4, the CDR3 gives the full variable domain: KAGVTQTPRYLIKTRGQQVTLSCSPISGHRSVSWYQQTPGQGLQFLFEYFSETQRNKGNFPGRFSGRQFSNSRSEMNVSTLELGDSALYLCASRGTSNEKLFFGSGTQLSVL.

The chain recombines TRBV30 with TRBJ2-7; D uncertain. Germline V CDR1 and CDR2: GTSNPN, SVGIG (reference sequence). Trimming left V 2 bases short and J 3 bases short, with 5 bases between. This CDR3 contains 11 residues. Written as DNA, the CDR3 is TGTGCCTGGAGTACACGCTACGAGCAGTACTTC. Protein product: CAWSTRYEQYF.

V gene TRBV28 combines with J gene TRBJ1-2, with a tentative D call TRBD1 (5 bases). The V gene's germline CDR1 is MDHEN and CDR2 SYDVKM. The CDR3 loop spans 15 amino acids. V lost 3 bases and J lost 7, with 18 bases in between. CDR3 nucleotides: TGTGCCAGCAGTTTGTATGGTAGGCAGGGCAGTGGCTACACCTTC. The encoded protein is CASSLYGRQGSGYTF.